The 2 T cell receptor beta chains below all came from one sample that was sequenced in a study of T-cell reconstitution after alpha-beta-depleted transplantation in children. Unique molecular identifiers were used in preparing the TCRbeta library. One entry per CDR3 protein results from TCRdb running MiXCR on the PCR reads. This table has under 450,000 distinct CDR3 sequences, roughly 14% appearing once. This material consisted of PBMCs, taken from the stem cell graft. These receptors all stem from a human donor who donated a stem cell graft to a child with Fanconi anemia.

With regard to this clonotype: Because it lacks the conserved phenylalanine or tryptophan at the end, this CDR3 is likely a read error. The rearrangement links TRBV10-2 to TRBJ1-4; 11 nucleotides line up with TRBD1. CDR1 is WSHSY, CDR2 SAAADI, per germline. The CDR3 extends over 14 amino acids. After removal of 8 bases from V and 7 bases from J, the junction contained 6 bases not matched to a gene. The CDR3 coding sequence is TGCGCCAGCGGACAGGGGGCGGCTGGTGAAAAACTGTTTTAT. Its translation is CASGQGAAGEKLFY.

The rearrangement uses TRBV18 and TRBJ1-5; the match to TRBD1 covers 8 bases. The CDR3 has 14 amino acids. Unmatched junction bases numbered 6, after V lost 2 bases and J lost 9 bases. Per the germline V gene, CDR1 is KGHSH and CDR2 is LQKENI. The CDR3 protein is CASSPSTGGVPQHF. The CDR3 nucleotides are TGTGCCAGCTCACCATCTACAGGGGGAGTGCCCCAGCATTTT.